What follows are 23 T cell receptor beta chains derived from one specimen sequenced in a study of shared clonotypes between healthy human individuals (dated by TCRdb to the early 2020s). For the CD8 naive samples, CD45RO-negative cells were positively selected for CCR7, yielding a CD45RA+CCR7+ population from which TemRA cells were excluded. The library was built by means of the immunoSEQ multiplex PCR assay. TCRdb obtained this table from immuneACCESS and retained in-frame rearrangements with V and J assigned. These tables miss some clones; where compared with another copy, unresolved V genes account for less than half of the shortfall, and the remainder is unexplained. This sample is represented by 1.5 million to 2.5 million clones; roughly 95% of them were singletons. The biggest ten clones account for 0.95% to 1.5% of the sample. Sequenced: naive CD8+ T cells sorted from blood. The sample's cell subset or site label, in plain terms: CD45RA+CCR7+. These TCRs come from a man aged 18 to 30 in good health.

J is TRBJ1-5 and V is TRBV15; D perhaps matches TRBD1 (6 bases). V lost 5 bases to trimming and J lost 3 bases, with 14 bases between them. This CDR3 contains 15 residues. Germline loops: CDR1 LNHNV, CDR2 YYDKDF (reference sequence). The CDR3 loop reads CATSLGRGFNQPQHF. As DNA, the CDR3 is TGTGCCACCAGCCTCGGTAGGGGGTTCAATCAGCCCCAGCATTTT.

This rearrangement joins TRBV29-1 to TRBJ1-1, with D hard to call. The germline V gene has CDR1 SQVTM and CDR2 ANQGSEA. This CDR3 is 13 amino acids long. V was clipped by 7 bases and J by 3 bases, with 15 bases between them. The CDR3 region is CSARWGGHTEAFF. The CDR3 nucleotides are TGCAGCGCCCGCTGGGGAGGGCACACTGAAGCTTTCTTT.

The rearrangement uses TRBV6-6 and TRBJ2-5, with 13 bases aligning to TRBD2. Germline V CDR1 and CDR2: MNHNY, SVGAGI (reference sequence). This CDR3 region has 16 residues. V was clipped by 6 bases and J by 3 bases; unmatched bases: 7. CDR3 in DNA: TGTGCCAGCAGCCAGACTAGCGGGGGGCCGAAAGAGACCCAGTACTTC. Translating it yields CASSQTSGGPKETQYF.

Of note for this clone: This same CDR3 is encoded by further DNA sequences in the sample. This rearrangement joins TRBV10-2 to TRBJ1-5; the D is unclear. Germline lookup yields CDR1 WSHSY and CDR2 SAAADI. V lost 3 bases, J lost 2 bases, and 5 bases lay in between. The CDR3 is 13 amino acids. CDR3 region: CASSEWGNQPQHF. As DNA, the CDR3 is TGCGCCAGCAGTGAATGGGGCAATCAGCCCCAGCATTTT.

CDR3 protein: CASSLGTTFSETQYF. The CDR3 DNA sequence: TGTGCCAGTAGTTTAGGGACTACCTTTAGTGAGACCCAGTACTTC. The rearrangement links TRBV19 to TRBJ2-5, with 7 positions matching TRBD2. The J segment lost 5 bases and the V segment lost 5 bases, leaving 11 bases of the junction unmatched. The CDR3 consists of 15 residues. Per germline, CDR1 LNHDA and CDR2 SQIVND (reference sequence).

The sample holds one count of this clone. The chain employs TRBV14 and TRBJ1-6; possible D gene TRBD1, 5 bases. This CDR3 contains 14 residues. The germline V gene has CDR1 SGHDN and CDR2 FVKESK. The germline V and J ends were trimmed by 4 bases and 6 bases, with 10 bases remaining between them. CDR3 in amino acids: CASSPQGGNSPLHF. In DNA, the CDR3 is TGTGCCAGCAGCCCCCAGGGAGGTAATTCACCCCTCCACTTT. The whole variable domain, remainder taken from reference TRBV14 and TRBJ1-6, is EAGVTQFPSHSVIEKGQTVTLRCDPISGHDNLYWYRRVMGKEIKFLLHFVKESKQDESGMPNNRFLAERTGGTYSTLKVQPAELEDSGVYFCASSPQGGNSPLHFGNGTRLTVT.

This chain connects TRBV13 to TRBJ1-1; a possible D gene is TRBD1 (6 bases). Germline CDR1 is PRHDT and CDR2 is FYEKMQ (reference sequence). Trimming took 5 bases from V and 1 from J, leaving 8 bases between them. This CDR3 spans 13 amino acids. The CDR3 loop reads CASSATGNTEAFF. The CDR3 DNA follows: TGTGCCAGCAGCGCGACAGGGAACACTGAAGCTTTCTTT.

The V and J genes are TRBV4-1 and TRBJ1-4; 7 bases fit TRBD1. Trimming took 5 bases from V and 6 from J; bases not matched to a gene: 9. Germline V gene lookup returns CDR1 MGHRA and CDR2 YSYEKL. The CDR3 is made up of 15 amino acids. CDR3 in amino acids: CASSTRQGADEKLFF. DNA for the CDR3: TGCGCCAGCAGCACCAGACAGGGAGCAGATGAAAAACTGTTTTTT.

About this clone: Other nucleotide sequences in the sample specify the same CDR3. The chain carries TRBV29-1 and TRBJ1-1, with 7 bases matching TRBD1. V was clipped by 2 bases and J by 4 bases; unmatched bases: 4. CDR1 and CDR2 from the germline V gene are SQVTM and ANQGSEA. The CDR3 is made up of 13 amino acids. The CDR3 coding sequence is TGCAGCGTTGAACAGGGGGTGGGCACTGAAGCTTTCTTT. It is translated as CSVEQGVGTEAFF.

The chain combines TRBV6-5 with TRBJ2-1; 7 positions agree with TRBD2. The CDR3 covers 16 residues. The germline V gene encodes CDR1 MNHEY and CDR2 SVGAGI. V trimming: 2 bases; J trimming: 6 bases; junction bases outside the gene matches: 10. CDR3 nucleotides: TGTGCCAGCAGTTACCTGAGCGGGATCGTGGGCAATGAGCAGTTCTTC. It yields the protein CASSYLSGIVGNEQFF.

V is TRBV6-1 and J is TRBJ1-6, with D possibly matching TRBD1 (6 bases). The CDR3 contains 15 residues. V was trimmed by 7 bases and J by 8 bases, leaving 18 bases between them. The germline gives CDR1 MNHNS, CDR2 SASEGT. The chain's CDR3 is CASTWGGAGDSPLHF. The CDR3 nucleotides are TGTGCCAGCACGTGGGGGGGGGCCGGTGATTCACCCCTCCACTTT.

This chain joins TRBV7-9 and TRBJ2-3, with D tentatively TRBD1 (8 bases). This CDR3 region has 14 residues. Looked up from germline, CDR1 is SEHNR and CDR2 is FQNEAQ (reference sequence). V was clipped by 7 bases and J by 3 bases, with 14 bases between them. CDR3 protein: CASNNRGGTDTQYF. The CDR3 DNA sequence: TGTGCCAGCAACAACAGGGGGGGAACAGATACGCAGTATTTT.

This sequence joins TRBV5-4 and TRBJ2-7; a possible D gene is TRBD2 (7 bases). The germline V and J ends were trimmed by 2 bases and 7 bases, with 16 bases remaining between them. The CDR3 is 14 amino acids. Germline V lookup: CDR1 SGHNT, CDR2 YYREEE (reference sequence). The CDR3 region has the DNA TGTGCCAGCAGCTTCCGCGGGGGCGCCGGGGAGCAGTACTTC. It codes for CASSFRGGAGEQYF.

The rearrangement uses TRBV13 and TRBJ2-3; possible D gene TRBD2, 5 bases. V was shortened by 1 base and J by 6 bases, with 11 bases between the two germline ends. CDR3 size: 14 residues. Germline V CDR1 and CDR2: PRHDT, FYEKMQ (reference sequence). Here the CDR3 reads CASSLAGDGDTQYF. As DNA, the CDR3 is TGTGCCAGCAGCTTAGCCGGGGATGGGGATACGCAGTATTTT.

V and J are TRBV5-4 and TRBJ2-1, with TRBD2 identical over 11 bases. The length of the CDR3 is 16 residues. The germline CDR1 and CDR2 sequences are SGHNT and YYREEE (reference sequence). V gave up 0 bases and J gave up 8 bases; unmatched junction bases: 7. In nucleotides, the CDR3 is TGTGCCAGCAGCTTGGAAAAACTAGCGGGGGTGGATGAGCAGTTCTTC. Its translation is CASSLEKLAGVDEQFF.

In the case of this clone: Other DNA sequences in this specimen translate into the identical CDR3. This chain links TRBV28 with TRBJ1-6; D ambiguous. Germline V lookup: CDR1 MDHEN, CDR2 SYDVKM. The CDR3 has 14 amino acids. V lost 5 bases, J lost 7 bases, and 12 bases lay in between. In DNA, the CDR3 is TGTGCCAGCAGTGAGACGGGAGGGAATTCACCCCTCCACTTT. This gives the protein CASSETGGNSPLHF.

The chain links TRBV27 to TRBJ2-7, with a weak D call TRBD1 (6 bases). With 3 bases removed from V and 6 bases from J, the gap between germline ends came to 12 bases. Germline CDR1 MNHEY, CDR2 SMNVEV (reference sequence). The CDR3 sequence is 13 residues long. DNA of the CDR3: TGTGCCAGCAGTTTCGTAATGGGGGCCGAGCAGTACTTC. Translated, it gives CASSFVMGAEQYF.

A remark on this clone: The same CDR3 also results from other DNA sequences found in this sample. This chain connects TRBV28 to TRBJ2-2, with a possible D match to TRBD2 (6 bases). Trimming shortened V by 2 bases and J by 5 bases, and 9 bases separated the two germline ends. The CDR3 runs 14 residues. CDR1 is MDHEN and CDR2 is SYDVKM in the germline V gene. The CDR3 loop reads CASSLRGRTGELFF. The CDR3 DNA sequence: TGTGCCAGCAGTTTACGAGGGAGGACCGGGGAGCTGTTTTTT.

The chain carries TRBV19 and TRBJ2-2, with unresolved D. V was pared by 7 bases and J by 4 bases, with 19 bases between. Germline values: CDR1 LNHDA, CDR2 SQIVND (reference sequence). This CDR3 is 16 amino acids long. CDR3 sequence (DNA): TGTGCCAGTACCAAACCGACATTTGATAGCACCGGGGAGCTGTTTTTT. It specifies CASTKPTFDSTGELFF.

The chain couples TRBV6-5 to TRBJ2-7; D gene unclear. Germline V CDR1 and CDR2: MNHEY, SVGAGI. V lost 4 bases, J lost 3 bases, and 13 bases lay in between. This CDR3 has 14 amino acids. The CDR3 protein is CASSLNQADYEQYF. The DNA for the CDR3 is TGTGCCAGCAGTTTAAACCAAGCCGACTACGAGCAGTACTTC.

A single count supports this clone. The V gene is TRBV2, the J gene TRBJ1-5, with 7 bases aligning to TRBD1. The CDR3 is made up of 14 amino acids. Germline-derived CDR1 and CDR2 are SNHLY and FYNNEI. Trimming cost V 8 bases and J 7 bases; bases outside gene matches: 11. The DNA of the CDR3 is TGTGCCAGCGATTACAGGGGAGTGGGGCAGCCCCAGCATTTT. Amino acid sequence: CASDYRGVGQPQHF.

The chain uses TRBV19 and TRBJ1-2; 7 bases are a match to TRBD1. V was clipped by 7 bases and J by 5 bases; unmatched bases: 7. The CDR3 spans 13 residues. In germline, CDR1 is LNHDA, CDR2 SQIVND (reference sequence). Written as DNA, the CDR3 is TGTGCCAGTACTCCGGGACAGATTTATGGCTACACCTTC. Translating it yields CASTPGQIYGYTF.

The V call is TRBV2, the J call TRBJ2-1; the D is unclear. The V gene lost 3 bases and the J gene lost 7 bases, with 13 bases spanning the gap. Germline V CDR1 and CDR2: SNHLY, FYNNEI. This CDR3 has 14 amino acids. CDR3 sequence reads: CASSDLSTGNEQFF. CDR3 bases: TGTGCCAGCAGTGATCTCTCCACCGGGAATGAGCAGTTCTTC. Based on the CDR3 plus reference TRBV2 and TRBJ2-1, the full variable domain is EPEVTQTPSHQVTQMGQEVILRCVPISNHLYFYWYRQILGQKVEFLVSFYNNEISEKSEIFDDQFSVERPDGSNFTLKIRSTKLEDSAMYFCASSDLSTGNEQFFGPGTRLTVL.